The next 4 T cell receptor beta chains were all read from a single sample in a study of T-cell memory formation after mild COVID-19. MiXCR, run by TCRdb on the 5' RACE reads, gives a single entry per CDR3 protein. Of 400,000 to 550,000 distinct CDR3 sequences in the sample, about 23% are singletons; the top ten hold around an eighth. Input material: PBMCs or a T cell subset sorted from them (not recorded which). The receptor set was obtained from an adult woman who had mild COVID-19 (a few samples of this study predate the infection). Cell type and time point are not known.

This clonotype was detected a few times. CDR3 nucleotide sequence: TGTGCCAGCAGCATCCGACAGGGTAGGAACACTGAAGCTTTCTTT. It encodes CASSIRQGRNTEAFF. This chain links TRBV7-9 with TRBJ1-1, with TRBD1 matching 7 bases. Germline-derived CDR1 and CDR2 are SEHNR and FQNEAQ (reference sequence). The CDR3 contains 15 residues. Trimming took 5 bases from V and 1 from J; bases not matched to a gene: 7.

This clonotype was seen a handful of times. The chain employs TRBV24-1 and TRBJ2-1, with 12 bases identical to TRBD2. V lost 5 bases to trimming and J lost 8 bases; unmatched junction nucleotides: 3. The CDR3 covers 14 residues. Germline CDR1 reads KGHDR; CDR2 reads SFDVKD. The CDR3 DNA sequence: TGTGCCACCAGTGGACTAGCGGGAGACGATGAGCAGTTCTTC. Encoded protein: CATSGLAGDDEQFF.

This chain connects TRBV6-6 to TRBJ1-5, with no clear D. V was cut by 2 bases and J by 0 bases, with 14 bases left in between. Germline loops: CDR1 MNHNY, CDR2 SVGAGI (reference sequence). The CDR3 loop spans 17 amino acids. CDR3 DNA: TGTGCCAGCAGTTACGATATTAGAGAGTATAGCAATCAGCCCCAGCATTTT. It is translated as CASSYDIREYSNQPQHF.

V is TRBV6-1 and J is TRBJ1-3; D may be TRBD1 (6 bases). V was clipped by 2 bases and J by 4 bases, with 12 bases between them. Germline V lookup: CDR1 MNHNS, CDR2 SASEGT. CDR3 length: 15 amino acids. The DNA of the CDR3 is TGTGCCAGCAGTGAAAGCAGGGGTTCAGGAAACACCATATATTTT. Protein sequence: CASSESRGSGNTIYF.